These 30 T cell receptor beta chains originate from one sample sequenced in a study of T cell changes during pregnancy in multiple sclerosis. This table comes from immunoSEQ multiplex PCR, and its TCRdb copy is limited to in-frame clones, with some not included. The sample lists tens of thousands of clones, around 94% occurring once. The material sequenced was CD4+ T cells from peripheral blood mononuclear cells, taken in the third trimester of pregnancy. The receptors stem from a female donor with multiple sclerosis, enrolled in a pregnancy study.

The chain combines TRBV4-3 with TRBJ1-1; the match to TRBD1 covers 7 bases. The length of the CDR3 is 15 residues. Germline values: CDR1 LGHNA, CDR2 YSLEER. V trimming: 0 bases; J trimming: 6 bases; junction bases outside the gene matches: 7. CDR3 coding DNA: TGCGCCAGCAGCCAAGATGACAGGGAAGGGGCTGAAGCTTTCTTT. This translates into CASSQDDREGAEAFF.

The chain recombines TRBV11-3 with TRBJ2-1; 8 nucleotides match TRBD1. The CDR3 has 15 amino acids. The ends lost 0 bases at V and 7 bases at J; junction bases unmatched: 5. Germline lookup yields CDR1 SGHNT and CDR2 YENEEA. The CDR3 reads CASSLDTGGWNEQFF. The CDR3 DNA is TGTGCCAGCAGCTTAGATACAGGGGGTTGGAATGAGCAGTTCTTC. The variable domain in full, with the rest retrieved from reference TRBV11-3 and TRBJ2-1, is EAGVVQSPRYKIIEKKQPVAFWCNPISGHNTLYWYLQNLGQGPELLIRYENEEAVDDSQLPKDRFSAERLKGVDSTLKIQPAELGDSAVYLCASSLDTGGWNEQFFGPGTRLTVL.

V and J are TRBV4-1 and TRBJ2-5; TRBD1 matches at 8 bases. The CDR3 covers 14 residues. Germline V CDR1 and CDR2: MGHRA, YSYEKL. V dropped 2 bases and J dropped 5; count of bases not matched to a gene: 4. The CDR3 nucleotides are TGCGCCAGCAGCCAACCGGACAGGGCCGAGACCCAGTACTTC. Translation gives CASSQPDRAETQYF.

J is TRBJ1-1 and V is TRBV27, with D tentatively TRBD1 (5 bases). Trimming removed 3 bases from V and 7 bases from J, with 15 bases in between. Germline CDR1 MNHEY, CDR2 SMNVEV (reference sequence). CDR3 size: 14 residues. The CDR3 is CASSLVFREREAFF. Written as DNA, the CDR3 is TGTGCCAGCAGTTTGGTTTTCAGGGAACGTGAAGCTTTCTTT.

The chain carries TRBV18 and TRBJ1-6; TRBD1 agrees at 8 bases. The germline V gene has CDR1 KGHSH and CDR2 LQKENI. The CDR3 has 15 amino acids. With 2 bases clipped from V and 5 bases from J, the junction kept 2 bases outside the gene matches. The CDR3 here is CASSPGQGDNSPLHF. The CDR3 DNA follows: TGTGCCAGCTCACCAGGACAGGGCGATAATTCACCCCTCCACTTT.

CDR3 sequence reads: CASSRRRLAGGSTDTQYF. The DNA of the CDR3 is TGTGCCAGCAGCCGAAGGCGACTAGCGGGGGGGTCCACAGATACGCAGTATTTT. The V call is TRBV7-9, the J call TRBJ2-3; the match to TRBD2 covers 14 bases. V gave up 5 bases and J gave up 2 bases; unmatched junction bases: 9. Germline V gene lookup returns CDR1 SEHNR and CDR2 FQNEAQ (reference sequence). CDR3 length: 18 amino acids.

The chain links TRBV29-1 to TRBJ1-2; a weak D match, TRBD1 (5 bases). CDR1 is SQVTM and CDR2 is ANQGSEA in the germline V gene. The ends were cut back, 6 bases at V and 4 bases at J, with 18 bases in the middle. The CDR3 is 14 residues long. This CDR3 reads CSVATAGNSYGYTF. CDR3 sequence (DNA): TGCAGCGTGGCGACAGCGGGGAACAGCTATGGCTACACCTTC.

CDR3 sequence: CASSRGVGVQYEQYF. The CDR3 coding sequence is TGCGCCAGCAGCCGGGGCGTAGGTGTCCAGTACGAGCAGTACTTC. V gene TRBV4-3 combines with J gene TRBJ2-7; D might be TRBD1 (5 bases). Germline V CDR1 and CDR2: LGHNA, YSLEER. The ends were cut back, 4 bases at V and 4 bases at J, with 17 bases in the middle. There are 15 residues in the CDR3.

The V and J genes are TRBV5-5 and TRBJ2-1; D may be TRBD2 (5 bases). Trimming removed 0 bases from V and 10 bases from J, with 11 bases in between. The CDR3 has 13 residues. The V gene's germline CDR1 is SGHKS and CDR2 YYEKEE (reference sequence). The CDR3 sequence: CASSLVPSGEQFF. The CDR3 DNA reads as TGTGCCAGCAGCTTGGTCCCCTCGGGGGAGCAGTTCTTC. The full variable domain, with the rest looked up from reference TRBV5-5 and TRBJ2-1, is DAGVTQSPTHLIKTRGQQVTLRCSPISGHKSVSWYQQVLGQGPQFIFQYYEKEERGRGNFPDRFSARQFPNYSSELNVNALLLGDSALYLCASSLVPSGEQFFGPGTRLTVL.

The chain carries TRBV5-1 and TRBJ2-2, with 9 bases lining up with TRBD1. Per germline, CDR1 SGHRS and CDR2 YFSETQ. There are 16 residues in the CDR3. V trimming: 1 base; J trimming: 5 bases; junction bases outside the gene matches: 6. CDR3 bases: TGCGCCAGCAGCTTGCACAGGGGGCGTGGGACCGGGGAGCTGTTTTTT. Protein sequence: CASSLHRGRGTGELFF.

This chain connects TRBV5-4 to TRBJ2-3; 8 bases match TRBD2. Germline CDR1 SGHNT, CDR2 YYREEE (reference sequence). Trimming took 2 bases from V and 4 from J; bases not matched to a gene: 9. This CDR3 spans 16 amino acids. CDR3 coding DNA: TGTGCCAGCAGCTTTGGTGGGACTAGTATGTCAGATACGCAGTATTTT. Translated: CASSFGGTSMSDTQYF.

The V and J genes are TRBV7-3 and TRBJ2-5, with 8 bases matching TRBD2. Germline V gene lookup returns CDR1 SGHTA and CDR2 FQGTGA. This CDR3 has 15 residues. V gave up 6 bases and J gave up 4 bases; unmatched junction bases: 10. The chain's CDR3 is CASRPGGAGGETQYF. In nucleotides, the CDR3 is TGTGCCAGCAGGCCCGGGGGTGCGGGGGGAGAGACCCAGTACTTC.

The chain carries TRBV4-3 and TRBJ2-1; 11 nucleotides agree with TRBD2. Germline values: CDR1 LGHNA, CDR2 YSLEER. The CDR3 extends over 15 amino acids. Trimming at V came to 5 bases and at J to 8 bases, leaving 8 bases not matched to a gene. The CDR3 sequence: CASSEGTSGGYEQFF. The CDR3 nucleotides read TGCGCCAGCAGCGAAGGAACTAGCGGGGGTTATGAGCAGTTCTTC.

In DNA, the CDR3 is TGCGCCAGCAGCGACGCCCGAGGGGGTGGGGGTGGCTACACCTTC. Translation gives CASSDARGGGGGYTF. This chain connects TRBV4-1 to TRBJ1-2, with a possible D match to TRBD1 (6 bases). Germline values: CDR1 MGHRA, CDR2 YSYEKL. V gave up 5 bases and J gave up 7 bases, with 20 bases separating them. This CDR3 spans 15 amino acids.

V and J are TRBV5-6 and TRBJ1-1; tentative D call: TRBD1 (6 bases). The CDR3 totals 14 residues. V was shortened by 7 bases and J by 1 base, with 14 bases between the two germline ends. Looked up from germline, CDR1 is SGHDT and CDR2 is YYEEEE. The CDR3, as DNA: TGTGCCAGCGGAACAGGACAGAGGAACACTGAAGCTTTCTTT. It encodes CASGTGQRNTEAFF.

This chain connects TRBV6-4 to TRBJ2-7; TRBD1 agrees at 9 bases. J gave up 8 bases and V 3 bases, and 5 bases lay outside the gene matches. Per germline, CDR1 MRHNA and CDR2 SNTAGT. The CDR3 is 13 amino acids. DNA of the CDR3: TGTGCCAGCAGTGAGGGACAGGGTAGGAAGCAGTACTTC. Its protein product is CASSEGQGRKQYF.

V is TRBV14 and J is TRBJ2-3, with D possibly TRBD2 on 6 matching bases. The germline gives CDR1 SGHDN, CDR2 FVKESK. CDR3 size: 16 residues. V dropped 0 bases and J dropped 7 bases, with 17 bases sitting between them. CDR3 residues: CASSQDFHIAAHTQYF. CDR3 coding DNA: TGTGCCAGCAGCCAAGATTTCCATATAGCGGCGCATACGCAGTATTTT.

The V call is TRBV11-3, the J call TRBJ2-3, with 8 bases lining up with TRBD2. V trimming: 4 bases; J trimming: 5 bases; junction bases outside the gene matches: 8. The CDR3 extends over 15 amino acids. CDR1 is SGHNT and CDR2 is YENEEA in the germline V gene. This chain's CDR3 is CASSSGGQKGDTQYF. The CDR3 region has the DNA TGTGCCAGCAGCTCGGGGGGGCAGAAGGGAGATACGCAGTATTTT.

The CDR3 protein is CASSRQGGEQYF. DNA for the CDR3: TGTGCCAGCAGCCGCCAGGGGGGCGAGCAGTACTTC. The chain employs TRBV6-1 and TRBJ2-7; perhaps TRBD1 as D (7 bases). Trimming removed 6 bases from V and 6 bases from J, with 12 bases in between. CDR3 length: 12 residues. Germline V gives CDR1 MNHNS, CDR2 SASEGT.

The chain has TRBV5-6 and TRBJ2-6; a weak D match, TRBD1 (5 bases). Deletions cut 0 bases from V and 0 bases from J, with 16 bases between. This CDR3 has 19 residues. CDR1 and CDR2 from the germline V gene are SGHDT and YYEEEE. For the CDR3, the DNA is TGTGCCAGCAGCTTGGTAATGCGGACACAAAGCTCTGGGGCCAACGTCCTGACTTTC. Protein sequence: CASSLVMRTQSSGANVLTF.

The V and J genes are TRBV7-2 and TRBJ1-3; 10 bases align to TRBD1. V dropped 5 bases and J dropped 4; count of bases not matched to a gene: 14. The CDR3 totals 18 residues. CDR1 SGHTA and CDR2 FQGNSA come from the germline V gene. The chain's CDR3 is CASSLTPSGQGGGNTIYF. The CDR3 nucleotides read TGTGCCAGCAGCCTCACCCCATCCGGACAGGGGGGAGGAAACACCATATATTTT.

The count of this clone is one. The chain carries TRBV7-2 and TRBJ1-1, with no clear D. This CDR3 comprises 15 residues. V shed 1 base and J shed 2 bases, with 11 bases lying between them. CDR1 and CDR2 from the germline V gene are SGHTA and FQGNSA. The CDR3: CASSLVNGRNTEAFF. CDR3 sequence (DNA): TGTGCCAGCAGCTTAGTGAACGGTAGAAACACTGAAGCTTTCTTT.

This chain joins TRBV19 and TRBJ1-1, with unresolved D. Deletions cut 2 bases from V and 0 bases from J, with 7 bases between. Germline CDR1 reads LNHDA; CDR2 reads SQIVND (reference sequence). This CDR3 is 14 amino acids long. CDR3 DNA sequence: TGTGCCAGTAGTATACACGAGATGAACACTGAAGCTTTCTTT. Translation: CASSIHEMNTEAFF.

The chain employs TRBV7-2 and TRBJ2-1; the match to TRBD1 covers 9 bases. CDR3 length: 15 amino acids. The V gene end was trimmed by 5 bases and the J gene end by 7 bases; junction bases not matched to a gene: 9. Germline V gene lookup returns CDR1 SGHTA and CDR2 FQGNSA. The CDR3 DNA is TGTGCCAGCAGCCGACCAGGACAGGGGAGAAATGAGCAGTTCTTC. This sequence encodes CASSRPGQGRNEQFF.

This clone was recorded a few times. The chain carries TRBV15 and TRBJ2-1; 11 nucleotides match TRBD2. The CDR3 runs 17 residues. The germline V gene encodes CDR1 LNHNV and CDR2 YYDKDF (reference sequence). V shed 1 base, J shed 9 bases, and the junction held 11 bases outside the gene matches. The CDR3 DNA reads as TGTGCCACCAGCAGAGTAGGTAGCGGGGGGGCCTTCGCTGAGCAGTTCTTC. It yields the protein CATSRVGSGGAFAEQFF.

CDR3 DNA sequence: TGTGCCAGCAGCAGGTCCCAGGGATTCAATGAGCAGTTCTTC. Encoded protein: CASSRSQGFNEQFF. V usage is TRBV11-3 and J usage is TRBJ2-1, with TRBD1 as a possible D gene (5 bases). The V and J ends lost 5 bases and 6 bases respectively, with 14 bases between them. Per the germline V gene, CDR1 is SGHNT and CDR2 is YENEEA. The CDR3 length is 14 residues.

The chain carries TRBV7-5 and TRBJ1-2; the table's D call, TRBD1, was not checked against the DNA. TRBV7-5 is marked as a pseudogene. This CDR3 region has 17 residues. The CDR3 nucleotides are TGTGTCAGAAGCTTAAATCCCACAGGGGATGGTAACTATGGCTACACCTTC. This encodes CVRSLNPTGDGNYGYTF.

The chain is built from TRBV29-1 and TRBJ1-2; tentatively, D is TRBD1 (5 bases). Germline-derived CDR1 and CDR2 are SQVTM and ANQGSEA. The V end was cut by 4 bases, the J end by 5 bases, with 17 bases between. CDR3 size: 14 residues. CDR3 amino acids: CSVGLWGVGYGYTF. CDR3 sequence (DNA): TGCAGCGTTGGACTTTGGGGGGTCGGGTATGGCTACACCTTC.

The chain couples TRBV18 to TRBJ2-7, with 9 bases that match TRBD2. V trimming: 2 bases; J trimming: 7 bases; junction bases outside the gene matches: 12. Germline CDR1 is KGHSH and CDR2 is LQKENI. This CDR3 has 16 residues. The CDR3 reads CASSPGLGGGAEEQYF. Here the CDR3 DNA reads TGTGCCAGCTCACCAGGGCTGGGCGGGGGGGCCGAGGAGCAGTACTTC. The complete variable domain, with remaining parts taken from reference TRBV18 and TRBJ2-7, reads NAGVMQNPRHLVRRRGQEARLRCSPMKGHSHVYWYRQLPEEGLKFMVYLQKENIIDESGMPKERFSAEFPKEGPSILRIQQVVRGDSAAYFCASSPGLGGGAEEQYFGPGTRLTVT.

This clone has a single count. This sequence joins TRBV10-3 and TRBJ1-1, with 8 bases aligning to TRBD1. The CDR3 loop spans 13 amino acids. Germline assignment: CDR1 ENHRY and CDR2 SYGVKD. The trim removed 2 bases at V and 7 bases at J, leaving 3 bases unmatched. The CDR3: CAISELTGGEAFF. The CDR3 nucleotides read TGTGCCATCAGTGAGCTTACAGGGGGTGAAGCTTTCTTT.